Each of the 24 T cell receptor beta chains below was sequenced from the same sample in a study of Tregs in tolerant kidney transplant recipients. Produced via immunoSEQ multiplex PCR; TCRdb's table is partial and in-frame only. The sample has 55,000 to 70,000 clones, roughly 85% seen once. The sample here was Tregs from blood, taken before the transplant. The source of these receptors is a human donor who received a combined kidney and bone marrow transplant.

This chain connects TRBV14 to TRBJ2-1; D unclear. CDR1 is SGHDN, CDR2 FVKESK, per germline. This CDR3 spans 16 amino acids. The germline V and J ends were trimmed by 4 bases and 6 bases, with 19 bases remaining between them. CDR3 amino acids: CASSPPRMGSLNEQFF. The DNA for the CDR3 is TGTGCCAGCAGCCCGCCGAGGATGGGATCCCTCAATGAGCAGTTCTTC.

The chain carries TRBV5-1 and TRBJ1-2; maybe TRBD1 (5 bases). Trimming took off 0 bases at V and 8 bases at J, with 11 bases between the two ends. In germline, CDR1 is SGHRS, CDR2 YFSETQ. The CDR3 consists of 13 residues. The CDR3 DNA follows: TGCGCCAGCAGCTTGGAGGGGATGAGGGGCTACACCTTC. Translated, it gives CASSLEGMRGYTF.

To note about this clone: This sample includes further DNA sequences coding for the same CDR3. This chain links TRBV5-6 with TRBJ1-1, with D uncertain. This CDR3 has 15 amino acids. CDR1 and CDR2 (germline): SGHDT, YYEEEE. V shed 4 bases and J shed 1 base, with 14 bases lying between them. The CDR3 DNA reads TGTGCCAGCAGCCGTCCAACGTGGGGGAACACTGAAGCTTTCTTT. It translates to CASSRPTWGNTEAFF.

This chain uses TRBV28 with TRBJ2-6, with D possibly being TRBD1 or TRBD2 (5 bases each). The CDR3 runs to 13 residues. The ends were cut back, 7 bases at V and 4 bases at J, with 8 bases in the middle. Germline V CDR1 and CDR2: MDHEN, SYDVKM. The DNA for the CDR3 is TGTGCCAGCAAAGAGGGGGGGGCCAACGTCCTGACTTTC. Translation gives CASKEGGANVLTF.

The chain employs TRBV10-2 and TRBJ2-1; TRBD2 matches 7 bases. This CDR3 region has 14 residues. V trimming: 0 bases; J trimming: 7 bases; junction bases outside the gene matches: 3. Germline values: CDR1 WSHSY, CDR2 SAAADI. CDR3 sequence reads: CASSESLGGNEQFF. Written as DNA, the CDR3 is TGCGCCAGCAGTGAGTCGCTGGGGGGGAATGAGCAGTTCTTC.

The gene calls are TRBV4-1 and TRBJ1-1; D is undetermined. V lost 4 bases to trimming and J lost 3 bases, with 12 bases between them. This CDR3 comprises 14 residues. Germline values: CDR1 MGHRA, CDR2 YSYEKL. CDR3 coding DNA: TGCGCCAGCAGCCTAACCAACCGGTACACTGAAGCTTTCTTT. Encoded protein: CASSLTNRYTEAFF.

The chain has TRBV7-9 and TRBJ1-2, with D possibly being TRBD1 (6 bases). This CDR3 has 14 residues. Germline values: CDR1 SEHNR, CDR2 FQNEAQ (reference sequence). V was pared by 5 bases and J by 4 bases, with 14 bases between. In DNA form, the CDR3 reads TGTGCCAGCAGCACAGTCGGGGGCCTCTATGGCTACACCTTC. Amino acids: CASSTVGGLYGYTF.

The chain employs TRBV4-1 and TRBJ2-5; 8 positions match TRBD2. V was pared by 0 bases and J by 9 bases, with 12 bases of the junction left unmatched. The CDR3 length is 16 residues. Germline CDR1 and CDR2: MGHRA and YSYEKL. The DNA for the CDR3 is TGCGCCAGCAGCCAAGATCGAGGACTAGCACCCGGGGCCCAGTACTTC. Encoded protein: CASSQDRGLAPGAQYF.

V is TRBV6-5 and J is TRBJ1-6; the D is unclear. Germline CDR1 and CDR2: MNHEY and SVGAGI. Trimming left V 4 bases short and J 10 bases short, with 14 bases between. CDR3 size: 14 residues. The CDR3 region has the DNA TGTGCCAGCAGTTCCGACATGCGGCCCTCACCCCTCCACTTT. This translates into CASSSDMRPSPLHF.

The V call is TRBV27, the J call TRBJ2-1, with D possibly being TRBD2 (6 bases). This CDR3 has 15 amino acids. Trimming cost V 6 bases and J 8 bases, with 20 bases left between them. CDR1 and CDR2 from the germline V gene are MNHEY and SMNVEV (reference sequence). The CDR3 nucleotides read TGTGCCAGCAGGCCCCCGGGACTGGGGTTCCATGAGCAGTTCTTC. It translates to CASRPPGLGFHEQFF.

J is TRBJ1-1 and V is TRBV10-3; TRBD1 might be the D (5 bases). This CDR3 has 16 residues. V was cut by 0 bases and J by 0 bases, with 11 bases left in between. Germline V gene sequence: CDR1 ENHRY, CDR2 SYGVKD. CDR3 DNA: TGTGCCATCAGTGAGTCGAGGACAATCATGAACACTGAAGCTTTCTTT. Translated, it gives CAISESRTIMNTEAFF.

V gene TRBV18 combines with J gene TRBJ1-1; D unclear. CDR1 and CDR2 (germline): KGHSH, LQKENI. The ends were cut back, 2 bases at V and 10 bases at J, with 14 bases in the middle. CDR3 length: 13 amino acids. DNA of the CDR3: TGTGCCAGCTCACCAGGTCCCACCAATGGAGCTTTCTTT. This sequence encodes CASSPGPTNGAFF. Drawing the rest from reference TRBV18 and TRBJ1-1, the complete variable domain is NAGVMQNPRHLVRRRGQEARLRCSPMKGHSHVYWYRQLPEEGLKFMVYLQKENIIDESGMPKERFSAEFPKEGPSILRIQQVVRGDSAAYFCASSPGPTNGAFFGQGTRLTVV.

V gene TRBV7-8 combines with J gene TRBJ1-3; D is unresolved. V lost 2 bases and J 4 bases, leaving 6 bases between the germline ends. Germline V gene data show CDR1 as SGHVS and CDR2 as FQNEAQ. This CDR3 is 13 amino acids long. The CDR3 sequence: CASSLYGGNTIYF. The CDR3 coding sequence is TGTGCCAGCAGCTTATACGGAGGAAACACCATATATTTT.

On this clone itself: One junction end does not reproduce the germline sequence, and a read error may be involved. Other nucleotide sequences from this sample produce the same CDR3. The genes are TRBV7-2 and TRBJ2-7; no reliable D call. This CDR3 has 11 residues. CDR1 is SGHTA, CDR2 FQGNSA, per germline. CDR3: CASSFHYEQYF. CDR3 sequence (DNA): TGTGCCAGTAGCTTCCACTACGAGCAGTACTTC.

V is TRBV4-1 and J is TRBJ1-2, with D perhaps TRBD1 (6 bases). The CDR3 totals 17 residues. Trimming shortened V by 4 bases and J by 3 bases, and 21 bases separated the two germline ends. The germline gives CDR1 MGHRA, CDR2 YSYEKL. As DNA, the CDR3 is TGCGCCAGCAGCCCCACCCCCCGAGCGGACAGTTACTATGGCTACACCTTC. It is translated as CASSPTPRADSYYGYTF.

The chain recombines TRBV12-5 with TRBJ1-1; D is unresolved. CDR3 length equals 14 residues. The V end was cut by 6 bases, the J end by 3 bases, with 14 bases between. Germline V gene lookup returns CDR1 LGHNT and CDR2 FRNRAP. CDR3 protein: CASGGAKRDTEAFF. The CDR3 bases are TGTGCTAGTGGCGGCGCCAAGCGGGACACTGAAGCTTTCTTT. Together with reference TRBV12-5 and TRBJ1-1, the CDR3 gives the full variable domain: DARVTQTPRHKVTEMGQEVTMRCQPILGHNTVFWYRQTMMQGLELLAYFRNRAPLDDSGMPKDRFSAEMPDATLATLKIQPSEPRDSAVYFCASGGAKRDTEAFFGQGTRLTVV.

This chain links TRBV4-2 with TRBJ1-2, with D unresolved. This CDR3 contains 15 residues. The germline V and J ends were trimmed by 0 bases and 3 bases, with 11 bases remaining between them. Germline CDR1 LGHNA, CDR2 YNFKEQ. The chain's CDR3 is CASSQESGWDYGYTF. The CDR3 DNA reads TGTGCCAGCAGCCAAGAATCGGGATGGGACTATGGCTACACCTTC.

The chain combines TRBV5-4 with TRBJ2-7, with 11 bases fitting TRBD1. Germline-derived CDR1 and CDR2 are SGHNT and YYREEE (reference sequence). The CDR3 is 16 amino acids. Trimming at V came to 2 bases and at J to 2 bases, leaving 6 bases not matched to a gene. In DNA, the CDR3 is TGTGCCAGCAGCTTAGGTTCGGGACAGGGGGCCTACGAGCAGTACTTC. The encoded protein is CASSLGSGQGAYEQYF.

This clone is medium-sized. The chain recombines TRBV7-2 with TRBJ1-3, with no clear D. CDR1 SGHTA and CDR2 FQGNSA come from the germline V gene. The germline V and J ends were trimmed by 1 base and 0 bases, with 10 bases remaining between them. The CDR3 covers 16 residues. For the CDR3, the DNA is TGTGCCAGCAGCTTAGGTACAAGGGCCTCTGGAAACACCATATATTTT. Its translation: CASSLGTRASGNTIYF.

This sequence joins TRBV2 and TRBJ2-7, with 11 bases fitting TRBD2. V lost 7 bases and J lost 1; bases outside the gene matches: 6. This CDR3 has 15 residues. CDR1 and CDR2 from the germline V gene are SNHLY and FYNNEI. The CDR3 sequence is CASTLGTSGSYEQYF. The CDR3 DNA is TGTGCCAGCACCTTAGGGACTAGCGGTTCCTACGAGCAGTACTTC.

The genes are TRBV6-4 and TRBJ1-3; D remains unclear. The germline V and J ends were trimmed by 6 bases and 0 bases, with 6 bases remaining between them. The CDR3 has 13 amino acids. The germline CDR1 and CDR2 sequences are MRHNA and SNTAGT. The CDR3 reads CASREYSGNTIYF. CDR3 DNA sequence: TGTGCCAGCAGGGAATACTCTGGAAACACCATATATTTT.

The chain has TRBV4-1 and TRBJ2-4; TRBD2 agrees at 7 bases. This CDR3 region has 17 residues. Losses at the gene ends were 0 bases for V and 5 bases for J; bases not matched to a gene: 10. Germline-derived CDR1 and CDR2 are MGHRA and YSYEKL. The CDR3 region is CASSQEGGLDGENIQYF. The DNA for the CDR3 is TGCGCCAGCAGCCAAGAGGGGGGGTTGGACGGTGAAAACATTCAGTACTTC.

The rearrangement links TRBV2 to TRBJ2-7; the match to TRBD2 covers 12 bases. V lost 6 bases to trimming and J lost 3 bases; unmatched junction nucleotides: 15. CDR1 is SNHLY, CDR2 FYNNEI, per germline. CDR3 size: 18 residues. In DNA, the CDR3 is TGTGCCAGCAGCCTAAGGAGGGCATGGACTAGCGGGAACTACGAGCAGTACTTC. Its translation: CASSLRRAWTSGNYEQYF.

J is TRBJ2-7 and V is TRBV6-5, with D tentatively TRBD2 (6 bases). The V gene's germline CDR1 is MNHEY and CDR2 SVGAGI. The V and J ends lost 2 bases and 4 bases respectively, with 12 bases between them. The CDR3 is made up of 14 amino acids. The CDR3 DNA is TGTGCCAGCAGTTACCCCGGAGGGGATTACGAGCAGTACTTC. This encodes CASSYPGGDYEQYF.